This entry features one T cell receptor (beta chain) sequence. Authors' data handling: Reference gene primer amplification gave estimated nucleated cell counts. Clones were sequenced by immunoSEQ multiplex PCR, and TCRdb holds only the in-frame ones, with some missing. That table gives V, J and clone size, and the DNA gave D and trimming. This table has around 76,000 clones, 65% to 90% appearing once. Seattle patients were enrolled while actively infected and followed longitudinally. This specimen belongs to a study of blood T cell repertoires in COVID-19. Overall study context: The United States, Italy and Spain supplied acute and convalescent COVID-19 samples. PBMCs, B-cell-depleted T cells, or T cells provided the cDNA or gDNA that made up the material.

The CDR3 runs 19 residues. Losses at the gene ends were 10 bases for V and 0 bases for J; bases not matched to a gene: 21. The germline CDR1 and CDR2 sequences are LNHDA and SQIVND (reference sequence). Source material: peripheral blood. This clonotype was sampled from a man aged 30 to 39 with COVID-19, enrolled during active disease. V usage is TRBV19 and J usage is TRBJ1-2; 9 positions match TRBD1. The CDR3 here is CAIGTGTKFLPGANYGYTF. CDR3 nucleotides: TGTGCCATAGGGACAGGGACTAAATTCCTGCCCGGAGCTAACTATGGCTACACCTTC.